This TCR beta chain comes out of a study of shared clonotypes between healthy human individuals. Profiling relied on immunoSEQ multiplex PCR, and the TCRdb table lists in-frame clones only, not all of them. The sample includes over 2,000,000 clones, around 95% of them seen just once. Naive CD8 cells comprised CD45RO-negative, CCR7-positively selected cells, excluding terminally differentiated effector memory CD45RA+ cells. About this clone itself: Its antigen is unknown. Distinct nucleotide sequences in the sample also encode this CDR3.

Regarding the study as a whole: Among non-shared clonotypes, generation probabilities were lower than among those shared by all four donors. Clonotype sharing among donors, it was expected, would be affected by sequencing depth.

Trimming took off 0 bases at V and 4 bases at J, with 8 bases between the two ends. CDR1 is SGHRS, CDR2 YFSETQ, per germline. The CDR3 length is 14 residues. The TCR originated in a man between 18 and 35 years old in good health. Some clones in this sample may be carry-over from other donors' samples. Material for sequencing was naive CD8+ T cells from PBMCs. The chain joins TRBV5-1 to TRBJ1-3; no definite D call. CDR3 sequence reads: CASSLGTAGNTIYF. The DNA of the CDR3 is TGCGCCAGCAGCTTGGGAACAGCCGGAAACACCATATATTTT.